These 10 T cell receptor beta chains share one sample of origin, sequenced in a study of CD8 T cells in Susac syndrome. Random-hexamer reverse transcription was applied to about 0.5 to 1 ug RNA. Each CDR3 protein is one row after TCRdb ran MiXCR on the immunoSEQ multiplex PCR reads. The sample holds nearly 70,000 distinct CDR3 sequences, 95% seen once. The sequenced sample was CD8+ T cells from PBMCs. These receptors were obtained from a human donor in good health.

The rearrangement uses TRBV25-1 and TRBJ1-1; D remains unclear. This CDR3 contains 13 residues. Germline CDR1 reads MGHDK; CDR2 reads SYGVNS. Trimming stripped 3 bases from V and 5 bases from J, with 10 bases between. The chain's CDR3 is CASSEDLVTEAFF. The CDR3 region has the DNA TGTGCCAGCAGTGAGGACCTGGTGACTGAAGCTTTCTTT.

The chain uses TRBV3-1 and TRBJ1-4; 8 bases align to TRBD1. Germline CDR1 is LGHDT and CDR2 is YNNKEL (reference sequence). The CDR3 length is 16 residues. Germline trimming cut 4 bases from V and 13 bases from J; bases unmatched to any gene: 17. Written as DNA, the CDR3 is TGTGCCAGCAGCCTTATGGACAGGGATCCTATGCAGAGACTGTTTTTT. Its translation: CASSLMDRDPMQRLFF.

V and J are TRBV7-2 and TRBJ2-1; 8 bases map to TRBD2. Germline V gives CDR1 SGHTA, CDR2 FQGNSA. The CDR3 runs 15 residues. V gave up 1 base and J gave up 8 bases; unmatched junction bases: 7. The CDR3 DNA reads as TGTGCCAGCAGCTTAGTAGCGGGGTTCGTCGATGAGCAGTTCTTC. Protein sequence: CASSLVAGFVDEQFF. Combining the CDR3 with reference TRBV7-2 and TRBJ2-1 gives the whole variable domain GAGVSQSPSNKVTEKGKDVELRCDPISGHTALYWYRQSLGQGLEFLIYFQGNSAPDKSGLPSDRFSAERTGGSVSTLTIQRTQQEDSAVYLCASSLVAGFVDEQFFGPGTRLTVL.

V and J are TRBV5-1 and TRBJ1-2; 7 bases line up with TRBD1. The germline V gene has CDR1 SGHRS and CDR2 YFSETQ. The V and J ends lost 3 bases and 7 bases, in that order; junction bases with no gene match: 6. CDR3 length: 13 residues. The CDR3 DNA reads TGCGCCAGCAGCTCAGGGACAGCGGGTGGCTACACCTTC. Residues: CASSSGTAGGYTF.

This clonotype has only one observation. This chain links TRBV29-1 with TRBJ2-1, with a weak D call TRBD2 (6 bases). V lost 6 bases to trimming and J lost 0 bases, with 12 bases between them. Germline V gene sequence: CDR1 SQVTM, CDR2 ANQGSEA. This CDR3 comprises 14 residues. CDR3 DNA: TGCAGCGTCCGCGGGGTTAGCTCCTACAATGAGCAGTTCTTC. This encodes CSVRGVSSYNEQFF.

The rearrangement uses TRBV4-3 and TRBJ1-2; D possibly corresponds to TRBD1 (5 bases). The CDR3 consists of 15 residues. Deletions cut 0 bases from V and 3 bases from J, with 11 bases between. Germline-derived CDR1 and CDR2 are LGHNA and YSLEER. The CDR3: CASSQDFGTDYGYTF. CDR3 bases: TGCGCCAGCAGCCAAGATTTTGGGACGGACTATGGCTACACCTTC.

As DNA, the CDR3 is TGTGCCAGCAGTTACTTGGGACAGGGGGCGAACGGCTACACCTTC. It translates to CASSYLGQGANGYTF. This chain joins TRBV6-5 and TRBJ1-2; 12 bases line up with TRBD1. Germline-derived CDR1 and CDR2 are MNHEY and SVGAGI. V gave up 1 base and J gave up 8 bases; unmatched junction bases: 5. This CDR3 has 15 residues.

This chain uses TRBV7-9 with TRBJ2-1; tentatively, D is TRBD1 or TRBD2 (5 bases each). V lost 5 bases to trimming and J lost 2 bases, with 16 bases between them. The germline CDR1 and CDR2 sequences are SEHNR and FQNEAQ (reference sequence). The CDR3 runs 16 residues. The CDR3 coding sequence is TGTGCCAGCAGCCCCAATGGGGGATCTCCCTACAATGAGCAGTTCTTC. It specifies CASSPNGGSPYNEQFF.

This chain uses TRBV3-1 with TRBJ1-5; D possibly corresponds to TRBD1 (5 bases). CDR3 length: 15 amino acids. Trimming pared 6 bases from V and 0 bases from J, leaving 12 bases between. CDR1 is LGHDT and CDR2 is YNNKEL in the germline V gene (reference sequence). As DNA, the CDR3 is TGTGCCAGCAGTTTCGACAGTCATAGCAATCAGCCCCAGCATTTT. It is translated as CASSFDSHSNQPQHF.

The chain is built from TRBV27 and TRBJ1-6; TRBD1 might be the D (6 bases). Looked up from germline, CDR1 is MNHEY and CDR2 is SMNVEV (reference sequence). Trimming removed 6 bases from V and 9 bases from J, with 15 bases in between. There are 14 residues in the CDR3. The CDR3 sequence is CASRIRGMTSPLHF. The DNA for the CDR3 is TGTGCCAGCAGAATCAGGGGCATGACTTCACCCCTCCACTTT.